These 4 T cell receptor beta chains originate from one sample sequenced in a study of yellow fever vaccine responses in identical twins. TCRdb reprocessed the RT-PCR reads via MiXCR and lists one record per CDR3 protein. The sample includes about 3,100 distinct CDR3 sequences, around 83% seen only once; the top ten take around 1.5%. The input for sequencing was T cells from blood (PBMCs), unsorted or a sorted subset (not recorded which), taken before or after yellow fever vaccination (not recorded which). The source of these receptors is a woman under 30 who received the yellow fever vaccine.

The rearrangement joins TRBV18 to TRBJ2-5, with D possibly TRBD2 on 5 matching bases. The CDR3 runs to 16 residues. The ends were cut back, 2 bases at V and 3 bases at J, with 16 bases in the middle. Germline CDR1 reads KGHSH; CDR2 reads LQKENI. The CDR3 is CASSPSRGTIKETQYF. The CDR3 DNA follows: TGTGCCAGCTCACCATCCCGGGGAACGATTAAAGAGACCCAGTACTTC. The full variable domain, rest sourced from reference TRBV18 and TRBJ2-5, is NAGVMQNPRHLVRRRGQEARLRCSPMKGHSHVYWYRQLPEEGLKFMVYLQKENIIDESGMPKERFSAEFPKEGPSILRIQQVVRGDSAAYFCASSPSRGTIKETQYFGPGTRLLVL.

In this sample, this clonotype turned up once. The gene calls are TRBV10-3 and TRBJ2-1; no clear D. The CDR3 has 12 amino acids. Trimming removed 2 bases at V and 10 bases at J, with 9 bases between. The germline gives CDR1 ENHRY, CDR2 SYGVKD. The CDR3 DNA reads TGTGCCATCAGTGAGAAGGGATGGGAGCAGTTCTTC. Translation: CAISEKGWEQFF.

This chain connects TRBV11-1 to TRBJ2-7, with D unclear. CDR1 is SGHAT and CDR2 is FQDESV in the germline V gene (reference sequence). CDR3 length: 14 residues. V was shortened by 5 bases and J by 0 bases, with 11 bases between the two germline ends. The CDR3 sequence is CASSPLLTSYEQYF. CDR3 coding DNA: TGTGCCAGCAGCCCCCTTCTGACCTCCTACGAGCAGTACTTC.

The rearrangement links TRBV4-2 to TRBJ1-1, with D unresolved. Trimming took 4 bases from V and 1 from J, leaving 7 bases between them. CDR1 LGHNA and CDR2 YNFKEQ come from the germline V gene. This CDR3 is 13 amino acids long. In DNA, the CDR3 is TGTGCCAGCAGCCGTGGCGGGAACACTGAAGCTTTCTTT. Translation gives CASSRGGNTEAFF.